A selection of T cell receptor beta chains follows, all from one sample in a study of CD8 T cells in Susac syndrome. Using its own MiXCR run on the immunoSEQ multiplex PCR reads, TCRdb lists one record per CDR3 protein. The sample records tens of thousands of distinct CDR3 sequences, roughly 91% being singletons. What was sequenced was CD4+ T cells from PBMCs. These receptors originate from a human donor with Susac syndrome. CDR3s include the opening cysteine and the closing phenylalanine or tryptophan. D genes are given only for firm matches. Rows may omit the clone size; those that give it use once, few, many or a size class.

j_call | d_call | v_call | clone_size | cdr3_length | cdr3_nt | cdr3_aa
TRBJ2-5 | NA | TRBV5-6 | NA | 13 | TGTGCCAGCACCCCCCCGCGTCGAGAGACCCAGTACTTC | CASTPPRRETQYF
TRBJ1-3 | NA | TRBV12-3/TRBV12-4 | NA | 14 | TGTGCCAGCACACGACAGATCTCTGGAAACACCATATATTTT | CASTRQISGNTIYF
TRBJ2-7 | TRBD2 | TRBV12-3/TRBV12-4 | NA | 16 | TGTGCCAGCAGCCTCAGATCGACTAGCGCGACCTACGAGCAGTACTTC | CASSLRSTSATYEQYF
TRBJ1-2 | NA | TRBV3-1 | once | 16 | TGTGCCAGCAGCCATCACTCCGGGACACTTAACTATGGCTACACCTTC | CASSHHSGTLNYGYTF
TRBJ1-2 | NA | TRBV7-2 | NA | 13 | TGTGCCAGCAGCTCCGGGTCCAACTATGGCTACACCTTC | CASSSGSNYGYTF
TRBJ2-7 | TRBD1 | TRBV6-5 | once | 15 | TGTGCCAGCAGTTACGAGGGACAGGGGATTCGGGAGCAGTACTTC | CASSYEGQGIREQYF
TRBJ1-1 | NA | TRBV29-1 | NA | 15 | TGCAGCGTTTCTTACAAGACACTGGTGAACACTGAAGCTTTCTTT | CSVSYKTLVNTEAFF
TRBJ2-1 | NA | TRBV14 | once | 16 | TGTGCCAGCAGCCAAGATCTGGGCAGAATACGAAATGAGCAGTTCTTC | CASSQDLGRIRNEQFF
TRBJ2-2 | NA | TRBV7-8 | NA | 13 | TGTGCCAGCAGCTTAGACAGAGACGGGGAGCTGTTTTTT | CASSLDRDGELFF
TRBJ2-3 | TRBD1 | TRBV12-3/TRBV12-4 | NA | 13 | TGTGCCAGCAGTGGCGACAGGGGCGATACGCAGTATTTT | CASSGDRGDTQYF
TRBJ1-2 | NA | TRBV6-5 | once | 13 | TGTGCCAGCAGTTACTCGGGCCCAGATGGCTACACCTTC | CASSYSGPDGYTF
TRBJ2-2 | NA | TRBV6-2/TRBV6-3 | NA | 14 | TGTGCCACCAACGTAGGGTGGAACACCGGGGAGCTGTTTTTT | CATNVGWNTGELFF
TRBJ1-4 | TRBD1 | TRBV5-1 | NA | 15 | TGCGCCAGCAGCTTGACGACAGGGGACAATGAAAAACTGTTTTTT | CASSLTTGDNEKLFF
TRBJ2-4 | NA | TRBV5-6 | once | 17 | TGTGCCAGCAGCTTCACCTCTGCTCGGAAAGCCAAAAACATTCAGTACTTC | CASSFTSARKAKNIQYF
TRBJ2-3 | NA | TRBV20-1 | NA | 17 | TGCAGTGCTAGAGAAAGTCTTGGCTTAGGGGGAACAGATACGCAGTATTTT | CSARESLGLGGTDTQYF
TRBJ1-1 | NA | TRBV9 | NA | 15 | TGTGCCAGCAGCGTAGCCTCCAGGGGGAACACTGAAGCTTTCTTT | CASSVASRGNTEAFF
TRBJ2-6 | NA | TRBV19 | NA | 22 | TGTGCCAGTAGTATCACGGACCGACAGTATCGATATGAAAACTCTGGGGCCAACGTCCTGACTTTC | CASSITDRQYRYENSGANVLTF
TRBJ1-1 | NA | TRBV3-1 | NA | 15 | TGTGCCAGCAGCCAAGATCCGGGCTGGGACACTGAAGCTTTCTTT | CASSQDPGWDTEAFF
TRBJ2-1 | TRBD2 | TRBV7-3 | NA | 15 | TGTGCCAGCAGCTTCGGGCCTAGCGGGGACAATGAGCAGTTCTTC | CASSFGPSGDNEQFF
TRBJ2-6 | NA | TRBV30 | NA | 17 | TGTGCCTGGGAAAGACAGGCCCTCCTCTCTGGGGCCAACGTCCTGACTTTC | CAWERQALLSGANVLTF
TRBJ2-5 | TRBD2 | TRBV7-2 | NA | 17 | TGTGCCAGCAGCTCGCCCTTCACGAGCGGGGGAGTTCAAACCCAGTACTTC | CASSSPFTSGGVQTQYF
TRBJ1-2 | NA | TRBV25-1 | NA | 14 | TGTGCCAGCAGTGAATATAATCCACTCGGGGGCTACACCTTC | CASSEYNPLGGYTF
TRBJ2-2 | NA | TRBV7-8 | NA | 15 | TGTGCCAGCAGCTTAGCGTTGGGGAACAACGGGGAGCTGTTTTTT | CASSLALGNNGELFF
TRBJ2-5 | NA | TRBV7-2 | NA | 15 | TGTGCCAGCAGCACCCAAACTACGACGGGGGAGACCCAGTACTTC | CASSTQTTTGETQYF
TRBJ2-1 | NA | TRBV30 | NA | 17 | TGTGCCTGGAGTGTATGGCGGGTGTCCGGTGCCTACAATGAGCAGTTCTTC | CAWSVWRVSGAYNEQFF
TRBJ1-6 | NA | TRBV12-3/TRBV12-4 | NA | 17 | TGTGCCAGCAGTTTTACAATATCCGGGACGAGAAATTCACCCCTCCACTTT | CASSFTISGTRNSPLHF
TRBJ1-1 | NA | TRBV28 | NA | 14 | TGTGCCAGCAGTTTAGCCAGAATGAACACTGAAGCTTTCTTT | CASSLARMNTEAFF
TRBJ2-3 | NA | TRBV5-1 | NA | 13 | TGCGCCAGCAGCGGATATAATGCAGATACGCAGTATTTT | CASSGYNADTQYF
TRBJ1-1 | NA | TRBV20-1 | NA | 15 | TGCAGTGCTAGAGATCCGGTAGGACCGAACACTGAAGCTTTCTTT | CSARDPVGPNTEAFF
TRBJ2-1 | NA | TRBV20-1 | NA | 15 | TGCAGTGCTGGCCCAGCGAACCTCGGGGAGCATGAGCAGTTCTTC | CSAGPANLGEHEQFF
TRBJ1-1 | NA | TRBV7-9 | NA | 15 | TGTGCCAGCAGCCCGCACCTCGGGCGGGTCCCGCAAGCTTTCTTT | CASSPHLGRVPQAFF
TRBJ2-5 | TRBD1 | TRBV15 | few | 15 | TGTGCCACCGTAGACCGGGACAGGGGGCAGGAGACCCAGTACTTC | CATVDRDRGQETQYF
TRBJ2-3 | NA | TRBV24-1 | NA | 16 | TGTGCCACCAGTGATTTGAGTGGGACTCTTACAGATACGCAGTATTTT | CATSDLSGTLTDTQYF
TRBJ2-5 | TRBD2 | TRBV19 | once | 15 | TGTGCCAGTAGTACCCACCGGGCGGGGGAAGAGACCCAGTACTTC | CASSTHRAGEETQYF
TRBJ2-3 | NA | TRBV15 | NA | 17 | TGTGCCACCAGCACTCGGAGGGACCGACCGTCGGGAGATACGCAGTATTTT | CATSTRRDRPSGDTQYF
TRBJ1-1 | NA | TRBV12-3/TRBV12-4 | NA | 14 | TGTGCCAGCAGCCCATCCAATCTGAACACTGAAGCTTTCTTT | CASSPSNLNTEAFF
TRBJ2-7 | NA | TRBV29-1 | NA | 15 | TGCAGCGTTGAAGTGGTCGGGGGCAGGGGCTACGAGCAGTACTTC | CSVEVVGGRGYEQYF
TRBJ2-3 | NA | TRBV20-1 | NA | 13 | TGCAGTGCTAGCGGGGGGCCGACACTCCCGCAGTATTTT | CSASGGPTLPQYF
TRBJ2-3 | NA | TRBV25-1 | NA | 15 | TGTGCCAGCAGTGACAGGGGAAGAGGTTCAGATACGCAGTATTTT | CASSDRGRGSDTQYF
TRBJ2-1 | NA | TRBV27 | once | 14 | TGTGCCAGCAGTTTTGGCGTCTCCTACAATGAGCAGTTCTTC | CASSFGVSYNEQFF
TRBJ1-1 | TRBD1 | TRBV5-1 | NA | 15 | TGCGCCAGCAGCTTGGGGGACAGGGAGACGACTGAAGCTTTCTTT | CASSLGDRETTEAFF
TRBJ2-1 | TRBD2 | TRBV29-1 | NA | 15 | TGCAGCGCACTTCCCGGGACTAGCGGGAGCAATGAGCAGTTCTTC | CSALPGTSGSNEQFF